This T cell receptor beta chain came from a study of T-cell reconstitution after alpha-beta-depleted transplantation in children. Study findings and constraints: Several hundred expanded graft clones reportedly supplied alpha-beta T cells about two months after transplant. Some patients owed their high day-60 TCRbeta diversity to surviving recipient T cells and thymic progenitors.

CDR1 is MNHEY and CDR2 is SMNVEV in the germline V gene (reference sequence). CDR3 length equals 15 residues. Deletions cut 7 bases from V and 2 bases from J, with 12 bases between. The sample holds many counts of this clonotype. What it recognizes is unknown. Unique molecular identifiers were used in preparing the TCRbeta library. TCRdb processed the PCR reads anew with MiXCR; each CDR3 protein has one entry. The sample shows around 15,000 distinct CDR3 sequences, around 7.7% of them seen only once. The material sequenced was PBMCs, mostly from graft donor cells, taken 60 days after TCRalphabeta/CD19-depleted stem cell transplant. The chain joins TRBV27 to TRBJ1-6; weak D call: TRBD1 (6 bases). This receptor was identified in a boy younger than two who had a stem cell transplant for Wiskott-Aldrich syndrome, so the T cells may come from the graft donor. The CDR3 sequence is CASNSAGAYNSPLHF. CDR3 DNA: TGTGCCAGCAACTCGGCAGGGGCCTATAATTCACCCCTCCACTTT.